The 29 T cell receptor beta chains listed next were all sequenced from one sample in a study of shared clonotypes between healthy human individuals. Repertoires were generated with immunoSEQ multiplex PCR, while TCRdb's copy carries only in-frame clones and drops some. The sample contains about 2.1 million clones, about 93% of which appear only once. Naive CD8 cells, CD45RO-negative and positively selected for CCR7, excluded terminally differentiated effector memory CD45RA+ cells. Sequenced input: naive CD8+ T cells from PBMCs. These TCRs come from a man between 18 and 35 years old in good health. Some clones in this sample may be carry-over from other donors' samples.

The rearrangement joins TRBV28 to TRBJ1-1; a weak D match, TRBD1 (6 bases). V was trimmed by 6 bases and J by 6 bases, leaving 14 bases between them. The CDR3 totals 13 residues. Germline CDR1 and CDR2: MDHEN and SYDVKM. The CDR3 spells CASSRPDSPEAFF. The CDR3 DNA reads TGTGCCAGCAGCCGACCGGACAGCCCTGAAGCTTTCTTT.

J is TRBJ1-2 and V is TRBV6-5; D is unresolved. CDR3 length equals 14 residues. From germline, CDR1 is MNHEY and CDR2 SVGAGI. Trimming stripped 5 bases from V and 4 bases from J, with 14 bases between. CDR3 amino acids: CASSTTGPPYGYTF. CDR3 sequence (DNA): TGTGCCAGCAGTACTACCGGGCCACCCTATGGCTACACCTTC.

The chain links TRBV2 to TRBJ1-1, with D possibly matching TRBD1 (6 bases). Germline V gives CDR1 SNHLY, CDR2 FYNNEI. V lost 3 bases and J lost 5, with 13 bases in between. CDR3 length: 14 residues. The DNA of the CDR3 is TGTGCCAGCAGTGAGAACAGGGAAGGGACTGAAGCTTTCTTT. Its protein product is CASSENREGTEAFF.

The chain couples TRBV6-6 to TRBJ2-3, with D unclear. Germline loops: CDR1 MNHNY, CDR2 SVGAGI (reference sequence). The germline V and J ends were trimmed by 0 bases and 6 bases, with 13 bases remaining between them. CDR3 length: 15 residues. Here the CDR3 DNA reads TGTGCCAGCAGTTACTCGACGCCGGCCCCGGATACGCAGTATTTT. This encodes CASSYSTPAPDTQYF.

The DNA for the CDR3 is TGTGCCAGCAGCACCACCAGGTGGGGGGGCGAGCAGTACTTC. It codes for CASSTTRWGGEQYF. The rearrangement uses TRBV27 and TRBJ2-7; 7 positions agree with TRBD2. Germline CDR1 MNHEY, CDR2 SMNVEV (reference sequence). The CDR3 totals 14 residues. The V gene end was trimmed by 6 bases and the J gene end by 6 bases; junction bases not matched to a gene: 11.

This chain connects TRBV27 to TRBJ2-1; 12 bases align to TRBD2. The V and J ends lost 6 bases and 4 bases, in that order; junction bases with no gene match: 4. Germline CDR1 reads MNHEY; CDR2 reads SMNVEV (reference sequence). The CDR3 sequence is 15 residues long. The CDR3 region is CASRRGLAGYNEQFF. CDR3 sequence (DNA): TGTGCCAGCAGAAGGGGACTAGCGGGTTACAATGAGCAGTTCTTC.

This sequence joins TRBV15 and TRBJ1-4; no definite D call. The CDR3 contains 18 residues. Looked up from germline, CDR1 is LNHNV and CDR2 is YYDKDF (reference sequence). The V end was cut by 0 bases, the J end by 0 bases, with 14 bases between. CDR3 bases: TGTGCCACCAGCAGAGATCATTACGAGGAAGCAACTAATGAAAAACTGTTTTTT. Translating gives CATSRDHYEEATNEKLFF.

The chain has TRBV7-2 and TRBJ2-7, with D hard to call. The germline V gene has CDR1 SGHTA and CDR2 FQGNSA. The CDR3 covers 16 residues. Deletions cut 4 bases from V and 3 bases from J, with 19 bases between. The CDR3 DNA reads TGTGCCAGCAGCTCACCCCCAGGAATCATGGACTACGAGCAGTACTTC. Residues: CASSSPPGIMDYEQYF.

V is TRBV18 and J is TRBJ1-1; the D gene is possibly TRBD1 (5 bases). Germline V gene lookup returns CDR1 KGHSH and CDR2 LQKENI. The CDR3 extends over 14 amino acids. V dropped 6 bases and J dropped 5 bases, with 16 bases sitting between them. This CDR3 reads CASSFRGGKTEAFF. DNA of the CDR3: TGTGCCAGCTCGTTCCGGGGGGGGAAGACTGAAGCTTTCTTT. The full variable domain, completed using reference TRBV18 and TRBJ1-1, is NAGVMQNPRHLVRRRGQEARLRCSPMKGHSHVYWYRQLPEEGLKFMVYLQKENIIDESGMPKERFSAEFPKEGPSILRIQQVVRGDSAAYFCASSFRGGKTEAFFGQGTRLTVV.

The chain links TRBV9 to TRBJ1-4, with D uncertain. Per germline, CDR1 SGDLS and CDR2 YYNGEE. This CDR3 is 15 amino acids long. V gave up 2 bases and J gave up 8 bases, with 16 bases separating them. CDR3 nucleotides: TGTGCCAGCAGCGTTACAGTCCCACAAGGGGAAAAACTGTTTTTT. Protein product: CASSVTVPQGEKLFF. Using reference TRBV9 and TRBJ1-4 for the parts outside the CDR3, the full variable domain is DSGVTQTPKHLITATGQRVTLRCSPRSGDLSVYWYQQSLDQGLQFLIQYYNGEERAKGNILERFSAQQFPDLHSELNLSSLELGDSALYFCASSVTVPQGEKLFFGSGTQLSVL.

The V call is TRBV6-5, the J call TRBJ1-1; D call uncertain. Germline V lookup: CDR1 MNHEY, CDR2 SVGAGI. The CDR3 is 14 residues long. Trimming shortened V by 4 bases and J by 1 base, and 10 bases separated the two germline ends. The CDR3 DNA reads TGTGCCAGCAGTTCCCAAATAGGGAACACTGAAGCTTTCTTT. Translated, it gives CASSSQIGNTEAFF.

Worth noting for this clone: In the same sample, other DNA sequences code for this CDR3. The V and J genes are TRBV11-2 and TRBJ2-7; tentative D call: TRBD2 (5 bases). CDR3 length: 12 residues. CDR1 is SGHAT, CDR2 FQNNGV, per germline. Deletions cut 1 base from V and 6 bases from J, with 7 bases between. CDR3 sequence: CASSLGAGEQYF. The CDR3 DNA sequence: TGTGCCAGCAGCTTAGGCGCGGGCGAGCAGTACTTC.

CDR3 in DNA: TGTGCCAGCAGCCCGAGGACCGGCGAGCAGTACTTC. It encodes CASSPRTGEQYF. J is TRBJ2-7 and V is TRBV7-2; no definite D call. Deletions cut 5 bases from V and 6 bases from J, with 11 bases between. The germline CDR1 and CDR2 sequences are SGHTA and FQGNSA. There are 12 residues in the CDR3.

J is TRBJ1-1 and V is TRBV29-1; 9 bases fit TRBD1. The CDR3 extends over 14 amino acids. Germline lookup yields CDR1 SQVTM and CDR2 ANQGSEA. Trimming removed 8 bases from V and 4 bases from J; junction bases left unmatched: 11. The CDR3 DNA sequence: TGCAGCCCTCACCCGGGACAGGGCGGCACTGAAGCTTTCTTT. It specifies CSPHPGQGGTEAFF.

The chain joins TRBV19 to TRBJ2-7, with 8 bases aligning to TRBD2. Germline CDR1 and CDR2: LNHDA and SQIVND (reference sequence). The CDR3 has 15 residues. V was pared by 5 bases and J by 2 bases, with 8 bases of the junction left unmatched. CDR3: CASSSSGRRAYEQYF. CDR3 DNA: TGTGCCAGTAGTTCCAGCGGGAGAAGGGCCTACGAGCAGTACTTC.

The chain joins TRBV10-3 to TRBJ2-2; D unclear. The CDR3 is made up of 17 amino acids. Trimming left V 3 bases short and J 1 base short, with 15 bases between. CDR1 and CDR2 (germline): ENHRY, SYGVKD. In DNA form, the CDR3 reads TGTGCCATCAGTGATTCTTTGAAGGACGGGAACACCGGGGAGCTGTTTTTT. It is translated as CAISDSLKDGNTGELFF.

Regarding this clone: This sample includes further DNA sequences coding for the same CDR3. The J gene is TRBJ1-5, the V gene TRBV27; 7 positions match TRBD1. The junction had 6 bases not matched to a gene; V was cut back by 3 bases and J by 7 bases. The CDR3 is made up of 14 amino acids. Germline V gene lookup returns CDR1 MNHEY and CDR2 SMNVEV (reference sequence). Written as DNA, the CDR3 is TGTGCCAGCAGTTTGAGCAGGGGGGCCCAGCCCCAGCATTTT. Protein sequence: CASSLSRGAQPQHF.

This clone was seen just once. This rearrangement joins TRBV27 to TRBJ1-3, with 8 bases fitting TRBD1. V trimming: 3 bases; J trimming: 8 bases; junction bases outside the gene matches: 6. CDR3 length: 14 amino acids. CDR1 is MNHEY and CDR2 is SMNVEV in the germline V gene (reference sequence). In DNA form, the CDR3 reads TGTGCCAGCAGTTTGCAGGGGGCGCAGGACACCATATATTTT. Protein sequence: CASSLQGAQDTIYF.

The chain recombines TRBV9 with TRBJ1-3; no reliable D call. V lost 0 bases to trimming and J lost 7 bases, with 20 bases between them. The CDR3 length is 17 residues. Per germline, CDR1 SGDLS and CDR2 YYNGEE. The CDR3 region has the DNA TGTGCCAGCAGCGTAGTGGGCACGCCCTTCGTCGGGAACACCATATATTTT. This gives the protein CASSVVGTPFVGNTIYF.

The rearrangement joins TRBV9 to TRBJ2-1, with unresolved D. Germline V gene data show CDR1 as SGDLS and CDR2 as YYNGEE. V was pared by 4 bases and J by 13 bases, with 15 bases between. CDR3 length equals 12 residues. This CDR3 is CASSPKVGDQFF. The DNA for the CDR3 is TGTGCCAGCAGCCCCAAGGTGGGTGATCAGTTCTTC.

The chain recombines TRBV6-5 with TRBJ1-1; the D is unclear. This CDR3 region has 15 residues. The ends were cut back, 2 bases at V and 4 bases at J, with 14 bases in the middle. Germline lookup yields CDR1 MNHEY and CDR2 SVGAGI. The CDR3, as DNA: TGTGCCAGCAGTTACACCGCCGCCGTTGGCACTGAAGCTTTCTTT. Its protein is CASSYTAAVGTEAFF.

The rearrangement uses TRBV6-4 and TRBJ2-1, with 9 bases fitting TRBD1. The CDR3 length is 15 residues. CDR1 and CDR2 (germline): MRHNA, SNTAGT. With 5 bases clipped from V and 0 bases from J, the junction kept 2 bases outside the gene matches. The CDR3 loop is CASSPDRGSYNEQFF. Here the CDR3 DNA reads TGTGCCAGCAGTCCGGACAGGGGCTCCTACAATGAGCAGTTCTTC.

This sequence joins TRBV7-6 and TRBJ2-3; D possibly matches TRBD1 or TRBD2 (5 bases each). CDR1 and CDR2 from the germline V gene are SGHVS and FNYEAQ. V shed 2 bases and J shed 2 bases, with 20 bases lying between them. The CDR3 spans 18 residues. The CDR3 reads CASSLLFMGDADTDTQYF. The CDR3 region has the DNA TGTGCCAGCAGCTTATTGTTCATGGGGGACGCAGACACAGATACGCAGTATTTT.

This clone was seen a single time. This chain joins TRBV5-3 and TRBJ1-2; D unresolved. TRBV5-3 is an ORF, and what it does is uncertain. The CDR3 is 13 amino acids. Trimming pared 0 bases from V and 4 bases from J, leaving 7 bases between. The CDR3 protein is CARSLGLFYGYTF. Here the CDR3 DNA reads TGTGCCAGAAGCTTGGGACTTTTCTATGGCTACACCTTC.

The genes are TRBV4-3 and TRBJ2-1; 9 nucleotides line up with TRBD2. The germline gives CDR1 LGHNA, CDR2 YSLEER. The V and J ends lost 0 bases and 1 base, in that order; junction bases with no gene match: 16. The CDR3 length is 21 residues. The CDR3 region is CASSQESGGQGYFSSYNEQFF. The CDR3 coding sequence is TGCGCCAGCAGCCAAGAAAGCGGGGGGCAGGGGTACTTTTCATCCTACAATGAGCAGTTCTTC.

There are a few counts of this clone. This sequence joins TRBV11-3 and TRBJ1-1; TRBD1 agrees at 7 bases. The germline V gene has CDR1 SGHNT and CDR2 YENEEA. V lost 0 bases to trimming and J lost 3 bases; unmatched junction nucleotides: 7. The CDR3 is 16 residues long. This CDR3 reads CASSLEPGGKYTEAFF. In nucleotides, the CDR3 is TGTGCCAGCAGCTTAGAACCAGGGGGTAAATACACTGAAGCTTTCTTT.

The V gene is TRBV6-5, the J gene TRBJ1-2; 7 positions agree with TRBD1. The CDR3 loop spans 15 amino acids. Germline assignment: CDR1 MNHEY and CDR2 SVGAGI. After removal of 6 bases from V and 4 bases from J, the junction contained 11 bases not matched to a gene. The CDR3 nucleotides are TGTGCCAGCAGCAAAGAAGACAGGGCACCCTATGGCTACACCTTC. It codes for CASSKEDRAPYGYTF.

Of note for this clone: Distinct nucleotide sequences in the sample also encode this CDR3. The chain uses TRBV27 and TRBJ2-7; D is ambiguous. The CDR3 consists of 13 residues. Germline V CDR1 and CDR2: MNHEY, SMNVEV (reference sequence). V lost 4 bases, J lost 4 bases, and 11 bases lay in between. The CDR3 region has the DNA TGTGCCAGCAGTTGGGGTCTAAGGTACGAGCAGTACTTC. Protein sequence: CASSWGLRYEQYF.

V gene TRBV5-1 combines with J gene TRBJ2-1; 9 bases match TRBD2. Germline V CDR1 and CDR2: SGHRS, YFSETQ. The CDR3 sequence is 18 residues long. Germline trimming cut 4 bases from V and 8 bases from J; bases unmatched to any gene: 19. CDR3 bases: TGCGCCAGCAGCCTGGACGGCGGCGGGAGGGCCTTCAACGATGAGCAGTTCTTC. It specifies CASSLDGGGRAFNDEQFF.